These 21 T cell receptor beta chains were all obtained from the same sample, sequenced in a study of persistence of HIV-infected CD4 T cells. These receptors have no identified antigens. Sequencing used immunoSEQ version 4 in survey mode. Some clones are missing from TCRdb's copy, which holds only in-frame ones; the method was immunoSEQ multiplex PCR. The sample has roughly 41,000 clones; about 87% are singletons. Nonspecific anti-CD3/anti-CD28 bead stimulation represents the broad CD4+ T cell repertoire. Sorting selected CD4+ T cells upregulating both CD40 ligand and CD69. Source: CD4+ T cells sorted from PBMCs after roughly 18-hour stimulation, taken from a patient who received antiretroviral therapy. These receptors were obtained from an adult man with HIV who was CMV-seropositive.

The V call is TRBV27, the J call TRBJ1-2; unclear D gene. The germline gives CDR1 MNHEY, CDR2 SMNVEV (reference sequence). The length of the CDR3 is 15 residues. V dropped 4 bases and J dropped 5 bases, with 17 bases sitting between them. CDR3 nucleotides: TGTGCCAGCAGTTCTAGGACGGGCAGGCCTTATGGCTACACCTTC. Translation: CASSSRTGRPYGYTF.

This chain connects TRBV3-1 (or the pseudogene TRBV3-2) to TRBJ1-5, with D unresolved. This CDR3 spans 16 amino acids. The V end lost 4 bases, the J end lost 0 bases, and 13 bases lay between the germline ends. Per germline, CDR1 LGHDT and CDR2 YNNKEL (reference sequence). CDR3: CASSPSGGSSNQPQHF. In nucleotides, the CDR3 is TGTGCCAGCAGCCCCTCAGGAGGTTCTAGCAATCAGCCCCAGCATTTT.

The CDR3: CASSDGRRNTIYF. CDR3 DNA: TGTGCCAGCAGTGACGGAAGGAGGAACACCATATATTTT. This chain uses TRBV6-1 with TRBJ1-3, with D unresolved. Trimming took off 3 bases at V and 7 bases at J, with 10 bases between the two ends. Germline V gene data show CDR1 as MNHNS and CDR2 as SASEGT. The CDR3 has 13 amino acids.

V usage is TRBV10-1 and J usage is TRBJ2-7; perhaps TRBD2 as D (6 bases). Germline V gene lookup returns CDR1 WNHNN and CDR2 SYGVQD (reference sequence). CDR3 length: 12 amino acids. Deletions cut 7 bases from V and 5 bases from J, with 12 bases between. The CDR3 reads CASNLGGNEQYF. The CDR3, as DNA: TGCGCCAGCAACTTAGGAGGGAACGAGCAGTACTTC.

The chain uses TRBV2 and TRBJ1-5; TRBD1 is a possible D gene (5 bases). In germline, CDR1 is SNHLY, CDR2 FYNNEI. CDR3 length: 14 residues. Deletions cut 2 bases from V and 1 base from J, with 6 bases between. The CDR3 spells CASSERGSNQPQHF. The CDR3 DNA follows: TGTGCCAGCAGTGAAAGGGGAAGCAATCAGCCCCAGCATTTT.

A single count supports this clone. The chain links TRBV18 to TRBJ2-5; D gene unclear. Trimming shortened V by 3 bases and J by 1 base, and 6 bases separated the two germline ends. Germline loops: CDR1 KGHSH, CDR2 LQKENI. The CDR3 covers 13 residues. CDR3 bases: TGTGCCAGCTCACCTATTCTCCAAGAGACCCAGTACTTC. This translates into CASSPILQETQYF.

The chain combines TRBV2 with TRBJ2-7; the D call may be TRBD1 or TRBD2 (5 bases each). Germline CDR1 and CDR2: SNHLY and FYNNEI. The V end was cut by 6 bases, the J end by 3 bases, with 12 bases between. The CDR3 sequence is 13 residues long. CDR3 DNA sequence: TGTGCCAGCAGCCGGGACGGAATCTACGAGCAGTACTTC. Translation gives CASSRDGIYEQYF.

This chain uses TRBV6-2 or TRBV6-3 with TRBJ2-7; 14 bases are shared with TRBD2. The germline V gene has CDR1 MNHEY and CDR2 SVGEGT. This CDR3 has 15 amino acids. The J segment lost 5 bases and the V segment lost 5 bases, leaving 5 bases of the junction unmatched. CDR3 region: CASSRLAGGPHEQYF. Written as DNA, the CDR3 is TGTGCCAGCAGTCGACTAGCGGGAGGGCCACACGAGCAGTACTTC.

The chain joins TRBV20-1 to TRBJ2-7, with 9 bases fitting TRBD1. The CDR3 has 13 residues. After removal of 5 bases from V and 5 bases from J, the junction contained 7 bases not matched to a gene. CDR1 is DFQATT, CDR2 SNEGSKA, per germline (reference sequence). This CDR3 is CSARGTGKDEQYF. DNA of the CDR3: TGCAGTGCTCGTGGGACAGGGAAGGACGAGCAGTACTTC.

The chain carries TRBV28 and TRBJ2-2; no firm D call. Trimming left V 8 bases short and J 6 bases short, with 7 bases between. CDR1 and CDR2 (germline): MDHEN, SYDVKM. There are 11 residues in the CDR3. The CDR3 protein is CASSVPGELFF. The CDR3, as DNA: TGTGCCAGCTCTGTCCCCGGGGAGCTGTTTTTT.

V and J are TRBV19 and TRBJ2-1, with D possibly TRBD2 on 6 matching bases. The CDR3 runs to 15 residues. V lost 6 bases, J lost 3 bases, and 15 bases lay in between. CDR1 and CDR2 (germline): LNHDA, SQIVND (reference sequence). The CDR3 DNA sequence: TGTGCCAGTAGCGTGGGACTGGACGGCTACAATGAGCAGTTCTTC. It specifies CASSVGLDGYNEQFF.

The chain has TRBV5-1 and TRBJ2-5, with a possible D match to TRBD1 (5 bases). The CDR3 runs to 14 residues. V was pared by 0 bases and J by 4 bases, with 10 bases between. Germline lookup yields CDR1 SGHRS and CDR2 YFSETQ. CDR3 residues: CASSLEGVPETQYF. The CDR3 DNA is TGCGCCAGCAGCTTGGAAGGGGTTCCAGAGACCCAGTACTTC. Supplemented by reference TRBV5-1 and TRBJ2-5, the full variable domain reads KAGVTQTPRYLIKTRGQQVTLSCSPISGHRSVSWYQQTPGQGLQFLFEYFSETQRNKGNFPGRFSGRQFSNSRSEMNVSTLELGDSALYLCASSLEGVPETQYFGPGTRLLVL.

The CDR3 spells CATSREPRENGYTF. The CDR3 DNA is TGTGCCACCAGCAGAGAACCCAGGGAGAATGGCTACACCTTC. The chain couples TRBV15 to TRBJ1-2; maybe TRBD1 (5 bases). V was pared by 0 bases and J by 6 bases, with 11 bases between. The CDR3 sequence is 14 residues long. Germline-derived CDR1 and CDR2 are LNHNV and YYDKDF (reference sequence). Complete variable domain (other parts from reference TRBV15 and TRBJ1-2): DAMVIQNPRYQVTQFGKPVTLSCSQTLNHNVMYWYQQKSSQAPKLLFHYYDKDFNNEADTPDNFQSRRPNTSFCFLDIRSPGLGDTAMYLCATSREPRENGYTFGSGTRLTVV.

This chain joins TRBV18 and TRBJ1-1; D call uncertain. The V end lost 1 base, the J end lost 1 base, and 10 bases lay between the germline ends. The CDR3 has 15 residues. From germline, CDR1 is KGHSH and CDR2 LQKENI. CDR3 protein: CASSPRVAGNTEAFF. The CDR3 DNA follows: TGTGCCAGCTCACCACGGGTGGCGGGGAACACTGAAGCTTTCTTT.

The chain couples TRBV7-3 to TRBJ2-1; 9 bases are a match to TRBD2. Trimming removed 4 bases from V and 7 bases from J; junction bases left unmatched: 5. CDR3 size: 14 residues. Germline CDR1 reads SGHTA; CDR2 reads FQGTGA. CDR3 in amino acids: CASSSSGLANEQFF. The CDR3 bases are TGTGCCAGCAGCTCATCGGGACTAGCAAATGAGCAGTTCTTC.

The chain links TRBV2 to TRBJ1-1; D unclear. Trimming stripped 2 bases from V and 6 bases from J, with 10 bases between. Germline loops: CDR1 SNHLY, CDR2 FYNNEI. The length of the CDR3 is 13 residues. The CDR3 here is CASSESLYAEAFF. The CDR3 DNA reads TGTGCCAGCAGTGAATCGCTTTACGCTGAAGCTTTCTTT.

The chain combines TRBV5-1 with TRBJ1-4; no clear D. Germline values: CDR1 SGHRS, CDR2 YFSETQ. The CDR3 loop spans 15 amino acids. Trimming stripped 4 bases from V and 0 bases from J, with 10 bases between. The CDR3 is CASSPNIATNEKLFF. In DNA, the CDR3 is TGCGCCAGCAGCCCAAACATTGCAACTAATGAAAAACTGTTTTTT. Full variable domain (missing parts from reference TRBV5-1 and TRBJ1-4): KAGVTQTPRYLIKTRGQQVTLSCSPISGHRSVSWYQQTPGQGLQFLFEYFSETQRNKGNFPGRFSGRQFSNSRSEMNVSTLELGDSALYLCASSPNIATNEKLFFGSGTQLSVL.

The genes are TRBV18 and TRBJ2-7; 7 bases align to TRBD1. This CDR3 has 14 amino acids. CDR1 is KGHSH, CDR2 LQKENI, per germline. The junction had 7 bases not matched to a gene; V was cut back by 4 bases and J by 4 bases. The CDR3 nucleotides are TGTGCCAGCTCACGCGACAGGGCCAATTACGAGCAGTACTTC. This sequence encodes CASSRDRANYEQYF.

The V call is TRBV6-5, the J call TRBJ1-2; TRBD1 matches 7 bases. CDR3 length equals 12 residues. Trimming cost V 10 bases and J 1 base; bases outside gene matches: 3. Germline values: CDR1 MNHEY, CDR2 SVGAGI. CDR3 sequence (DNA): TGTGCCACCCGGGACAGTAACTATGGCTACACCTTC. As protein: CATRDSNYGYTF.

The chain has TRBV6-6 and TRBJ2-3; 7 bases are a match to TRBD1. Germline V gives CDR1 MNHNY, CDR2 SVGAGI (reference sequence). This CDR3 has 14 amino acids. J gave up 5 bases and V 5 bases, and 7 bases lay outside the gene matches. Here the CDR3 DNA reads TGTGCCAGCAGTCCCCGGACAGGAATAGATACGCAGTATTTT. Protein sequence: CASSPRTGIDTQYF.

This chain links TRBV30 with TRBJ1-5, with D possibly TRBD1 on 5 matching bases. The CDR3 spans 14 residues. The germline V gene has CDR1 GTSNPN and CDR2 SVGIG (reference sequence). The V end was cut by 1 base, the J end by 5 bases, with 12 bases between. CDR3 bases: TGTGCCTGGAGTGATGAATCAGGGTATCAGCCCCAGCATTTT. Its translation: CAWSDESGYQPQHF.